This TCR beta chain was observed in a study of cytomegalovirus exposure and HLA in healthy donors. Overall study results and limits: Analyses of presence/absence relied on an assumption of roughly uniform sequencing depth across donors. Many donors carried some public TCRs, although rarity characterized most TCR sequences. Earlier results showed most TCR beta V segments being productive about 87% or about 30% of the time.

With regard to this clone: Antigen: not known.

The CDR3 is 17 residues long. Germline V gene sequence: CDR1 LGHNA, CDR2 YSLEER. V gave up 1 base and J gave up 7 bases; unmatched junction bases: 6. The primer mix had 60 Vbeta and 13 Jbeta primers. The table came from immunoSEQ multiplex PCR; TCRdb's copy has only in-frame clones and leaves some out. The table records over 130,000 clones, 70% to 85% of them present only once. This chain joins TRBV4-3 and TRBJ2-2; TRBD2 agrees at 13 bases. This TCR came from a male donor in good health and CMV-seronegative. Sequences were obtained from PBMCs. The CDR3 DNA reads TGCGCCAGCAGCCAAGGTGGACTAGCGGGAGTGGGCGGGGAGCTGTTTTTT. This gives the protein CASSQGGLAGVGGELFF.